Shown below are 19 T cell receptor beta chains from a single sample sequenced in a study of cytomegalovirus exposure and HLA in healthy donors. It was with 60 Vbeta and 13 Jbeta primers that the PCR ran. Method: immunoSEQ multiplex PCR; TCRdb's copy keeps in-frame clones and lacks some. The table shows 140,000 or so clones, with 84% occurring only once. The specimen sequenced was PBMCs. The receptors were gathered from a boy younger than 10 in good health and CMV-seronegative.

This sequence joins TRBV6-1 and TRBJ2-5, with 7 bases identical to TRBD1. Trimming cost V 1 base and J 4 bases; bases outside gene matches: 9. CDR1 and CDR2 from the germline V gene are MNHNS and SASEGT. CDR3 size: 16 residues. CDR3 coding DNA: TGTGCCAGCAGTGAAGTACCGGACAGGTCTCTAGAGACCCAGTACTTC. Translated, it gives CASSEVPDRSLETQYF.

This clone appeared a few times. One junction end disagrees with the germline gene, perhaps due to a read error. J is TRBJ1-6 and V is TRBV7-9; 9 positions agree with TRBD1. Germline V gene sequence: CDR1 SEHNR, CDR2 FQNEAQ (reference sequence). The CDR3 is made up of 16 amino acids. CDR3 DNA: TGTTCCAGCAGCGCAACAGGGGGCCAGGATAATTCACCCCTCCACTTT. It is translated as CSSSATGGQDNSPLHF.

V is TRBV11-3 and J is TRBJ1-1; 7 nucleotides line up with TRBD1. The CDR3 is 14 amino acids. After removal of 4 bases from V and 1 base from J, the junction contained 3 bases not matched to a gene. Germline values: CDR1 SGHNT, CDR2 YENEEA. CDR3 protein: CASSSGQTNTEAFF. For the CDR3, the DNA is TGTGCCAGCAGCTCGGGACAGACGAACACTGAAGCTTTCTTT.

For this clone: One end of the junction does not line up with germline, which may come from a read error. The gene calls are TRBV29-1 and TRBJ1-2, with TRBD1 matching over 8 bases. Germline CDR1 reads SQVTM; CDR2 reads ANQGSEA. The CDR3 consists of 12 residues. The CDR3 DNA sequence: TGCAGCGTGGAAGACAGGGGATATGGCTACACCTTC. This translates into CSVEDRGYGYTF. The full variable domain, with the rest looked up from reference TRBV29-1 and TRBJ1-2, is SAVISQKPSRDICQRGTSLTIQCQVDSQVTMMFWYRQQPGQSLTLIATANQGSEATYESGFVIDKFPISRPNLTFSTLTVSNMSPEDSSIYLCSVEDRGYGYTFGSGTRLTVV.

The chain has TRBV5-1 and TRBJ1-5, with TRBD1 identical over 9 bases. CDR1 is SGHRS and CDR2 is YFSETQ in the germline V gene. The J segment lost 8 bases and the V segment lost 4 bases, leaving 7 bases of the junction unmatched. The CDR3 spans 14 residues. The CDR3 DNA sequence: TGCGCCAGCAGCACGGGACAGGGCGGGGAGCCCCAGCATTTT. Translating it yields CASSTGQGGEPQHF.

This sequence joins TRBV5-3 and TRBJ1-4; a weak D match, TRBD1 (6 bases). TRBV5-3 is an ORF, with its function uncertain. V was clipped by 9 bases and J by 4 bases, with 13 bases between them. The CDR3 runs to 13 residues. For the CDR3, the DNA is TGTGCCAAAAGGGGGGCAAGTAATGAAAAACTGTTTTTT. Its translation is CAKRGASNEKLFF.

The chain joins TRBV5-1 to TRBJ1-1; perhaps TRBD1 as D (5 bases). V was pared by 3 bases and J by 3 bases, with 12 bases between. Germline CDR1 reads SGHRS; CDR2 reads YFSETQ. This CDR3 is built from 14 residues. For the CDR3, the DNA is TGCGCCAGCAGCTCCAGGACAACGGACACTGAAGCTTTCTTT. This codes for CASSSRTTDTEAFF.

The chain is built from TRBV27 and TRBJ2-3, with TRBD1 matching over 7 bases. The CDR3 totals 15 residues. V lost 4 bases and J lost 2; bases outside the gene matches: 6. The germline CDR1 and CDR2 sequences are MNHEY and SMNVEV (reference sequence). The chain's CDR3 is CASSSDRRITDTQYF. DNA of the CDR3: TGTGCCAGCAGTTCGGACAGGAGGATCACAGATACGCAGTATTTT.

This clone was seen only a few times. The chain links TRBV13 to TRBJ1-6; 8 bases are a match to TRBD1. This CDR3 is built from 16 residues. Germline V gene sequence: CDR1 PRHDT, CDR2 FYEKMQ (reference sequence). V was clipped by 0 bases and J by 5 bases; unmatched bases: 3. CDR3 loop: CASSLGQGGNNSPLHF. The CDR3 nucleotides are TGTGCCAGCAGCTTAGGACAGGGGGGAAATAATTCACCCCTCCACTTT.

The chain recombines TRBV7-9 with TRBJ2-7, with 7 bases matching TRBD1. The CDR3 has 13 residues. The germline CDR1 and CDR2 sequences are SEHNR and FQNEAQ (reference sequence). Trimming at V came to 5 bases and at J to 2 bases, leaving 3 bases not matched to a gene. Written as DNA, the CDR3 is TGTGCCAGCAGCCCAGGGGGTCCCTACGAGCAGTACTTC. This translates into CASSPGGPYEQYF.

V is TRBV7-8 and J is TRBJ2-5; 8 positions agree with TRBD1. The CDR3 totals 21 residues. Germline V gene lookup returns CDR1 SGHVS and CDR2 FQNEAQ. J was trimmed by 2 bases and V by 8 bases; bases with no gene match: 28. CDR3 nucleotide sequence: TGTGCCAGCGGCCCCCCGGCGAACTCCCCCGGACAGGGCCGTCTACAAGAGACCCAGTACTTC. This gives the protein CASGPPANSPGQGRLQETQYF.

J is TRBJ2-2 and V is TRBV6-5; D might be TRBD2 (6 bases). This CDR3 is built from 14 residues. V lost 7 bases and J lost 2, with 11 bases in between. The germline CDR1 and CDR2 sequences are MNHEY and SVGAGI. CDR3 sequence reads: CASTSGTNTGELFF. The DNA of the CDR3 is TGTGCCAGCACTTCCGGGACTAACACCGGGGAGCTGTTTTTT.

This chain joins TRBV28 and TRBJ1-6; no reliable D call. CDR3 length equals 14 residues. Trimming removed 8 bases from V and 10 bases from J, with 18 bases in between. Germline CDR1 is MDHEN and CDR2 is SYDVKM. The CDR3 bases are TGTGCCAGCGCCATCGCAGCTCGGAGATCACCCCTCCACTTT. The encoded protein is CASAIAARRSPLHF.

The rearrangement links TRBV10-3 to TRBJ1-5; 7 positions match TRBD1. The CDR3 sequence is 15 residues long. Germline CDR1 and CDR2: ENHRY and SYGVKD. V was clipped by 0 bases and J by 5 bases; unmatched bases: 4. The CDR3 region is CAISESGQGDQPQHF. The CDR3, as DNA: TGTGCCATCAGTGAGTCCGGCCAGGGGGATCAGCCCCAGCATTTT.

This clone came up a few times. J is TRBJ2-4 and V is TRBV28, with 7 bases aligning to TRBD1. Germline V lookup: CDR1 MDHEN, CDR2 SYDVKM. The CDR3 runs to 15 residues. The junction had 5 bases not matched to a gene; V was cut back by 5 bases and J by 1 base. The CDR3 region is CASSIRGLAKNIQYF. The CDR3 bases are TGTGCCAGCAGTATCAGGGGGTTGGCCAAAAACATTCAGTACTTC.

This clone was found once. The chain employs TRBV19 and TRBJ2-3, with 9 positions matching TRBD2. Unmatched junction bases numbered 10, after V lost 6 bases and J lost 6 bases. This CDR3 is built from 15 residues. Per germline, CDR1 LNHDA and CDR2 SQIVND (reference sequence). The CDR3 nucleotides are TGTGCCAGTAGCCCTCAGCGGGAGGCATCCGATACGCAGTATTTT. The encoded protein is CASSPQREASDTQYF.

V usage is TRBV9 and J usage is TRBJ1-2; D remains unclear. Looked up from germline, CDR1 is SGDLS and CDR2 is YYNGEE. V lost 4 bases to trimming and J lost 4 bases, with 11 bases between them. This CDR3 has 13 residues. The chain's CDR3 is CASSPAGVYGYTF. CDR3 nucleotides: TGTGCCAGCAGCCCAGCGGGAGTCTATGGCTACACCTTC. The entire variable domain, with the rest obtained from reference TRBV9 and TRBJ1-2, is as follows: DSGVTQTPKHLITATGQRVTLRCSPRSGDLSVYWYQQSLDQGLQFLIQYYNGEERAKGNILERFSAQQFPDLHSELNLSSLELGDSALYFCASSPAGVYGYTFGSGTRLTVV.

The CDR3 nucleotides read TGTGCCAGCAGCCCAGGCTCCTCTGGGGCCAACGTCCTGACTTTC. Its protein is CASSPGSSGANVLTF. This chain joins TRBV5-4 and TRBJ2-6; no firm D call. The CDR3 runs 15 residues. The ends were cut back, 4 bases at V and 0 bases at J, with 8 bases in the middle. Looked up from germline, CDR1 is SGHNT and CDR2 is YYREEE (reference sequence). The complete variable domain, with remaining parts taken from reference TRBV5-4 and TRBJ2-6, reads ETGVTQSPTHLIKTRGQQVTLRCSSQSGHNTVSWYQQALGQGPQFIFQYYREEENGRGNFPPRFSGLQFPNYSSELNVNALELDDSALYLCASSPGSSGANVLTFGAGSRLTVL.

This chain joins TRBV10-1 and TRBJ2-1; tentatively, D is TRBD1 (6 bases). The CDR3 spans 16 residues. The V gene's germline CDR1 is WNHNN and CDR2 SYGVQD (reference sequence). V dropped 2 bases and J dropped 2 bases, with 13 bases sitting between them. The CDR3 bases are TGCGCCAGCAGTGAGAGACCAGGGGCGACCTACAATGAGCAGTTCTTC. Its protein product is CASSERPGATYNEQFF.